Presented here are 6 T cell receptor beta chains from one specimen sequenced in a study of blood T cells in healthy people across ages. Alongside a J-beta primer mix, a sample-barcoded 5' primer served in a second PCR lasting roughly 6 to 11 cycles. TCRdb analysed the 5' RACE reads with MiXCR anew, one entry per CDR3 protein. The sample carries 800,000 or so distinct CDR3 sequences, roughly 60% recorded once. The specimen sequenced was blood. The receptors originated from a man aged 25-45 years in good health.

The V gene is TRBV4-3, the J gene TRBJ2-3; D gene uncertain. The length of the CDR3 is 16 residues. Germline V gives CDR1 LGHNA, CDR2 YSLEER. V shed 0 bases and J shed 6 bases, with 16 bases lying between them. CDR3 DNA sequence: TGCGCCAGCAGCCAAGATTTTACGGGTCCCGGGGATACGCAGTATTTT. The encoded protein is CASSQDFTGPGDTQYF.

CDR3 loop: CASSYGEMRKLFF. The CDR3 DNA sequence: TGTGCCAGCAGTTATGGGGAGATGAGAAAACTGTTTTTT. This chain links TRBV6-2 or TRBV6-3 with TRBJ1-4; D is uncertain. With 3 bases removed from V and 10 bases from J, the gap between germline ends came to 12 bases. CDR3 length: 13 amino acids. The germline gives CDR1 MNHEY, CDR2 SVGEGT.

The rearrangement joins TRBV24-1 to TRBJ2-1; maybe TRBD1 (5 bases). Germline-derived CDR1 and CDR2 are KGHDR and SFDVKD. V was pared by 4 bases and J by 10 bases, with 13 bases between. The CDR3 length is 13 residues. CDR3 sequence reads: CATSETAPSEQFF. In DNA, the CDR3 is TGTGCCACCAGTGAGACAGCTCCCTCGGAGCAGTTCTTC.

The gene calls are TRBV7-3 and TRBJ2-3, with no clear D. This CDR3 has 15 residues. Germline assignment: CDR1 SGHTA and CDR2 FQGTGA. Trimming pared 1 base from V and 2 bases from J, leaving 10 bases between. DNA for the CDR3: TGTGCCAGCAGCTTAAACGCAGGAGACACAGATACGCAGTATTTT. Amino acid sequence: CASSLNAGDTDTQYF.

This sequence joins TRBV6-6 and TRBJ2-3, with D uncertain. Germline loops: CDR1 MNHNY, CDR2 SVGAGI (reference sequence). The CDR3 consists of 13 residues. Trimming shortened V by 5 bases and J by 4 bases, and 10 bases separated the two germline ends. Here the CDR3 reads CASSKLGPDTQYF. In nucleotides, the CDR3 is TGTGCCAGCAGTAAGCTAGGTCCAGATACGCAGTATTTT.

In its sample, this clonotype was seen a few times. The V call is TRBV7-6, the J call TRBJ2-5; D gene unclear. Germline V gene lookup returns CDR1 SGHVS and CDR2 FNYEAQ. The CDR3 has 15 amino acids. V lost 1 base and J lost 12, with 21 bases in between. The CDR3 sequence: CASSLGPWQAHGKYF. For the CDR3, the DNA is TGTGCCAGCAGCTTAGGTCCTTGGCAGGCCCACGGAAAGTACTTC.